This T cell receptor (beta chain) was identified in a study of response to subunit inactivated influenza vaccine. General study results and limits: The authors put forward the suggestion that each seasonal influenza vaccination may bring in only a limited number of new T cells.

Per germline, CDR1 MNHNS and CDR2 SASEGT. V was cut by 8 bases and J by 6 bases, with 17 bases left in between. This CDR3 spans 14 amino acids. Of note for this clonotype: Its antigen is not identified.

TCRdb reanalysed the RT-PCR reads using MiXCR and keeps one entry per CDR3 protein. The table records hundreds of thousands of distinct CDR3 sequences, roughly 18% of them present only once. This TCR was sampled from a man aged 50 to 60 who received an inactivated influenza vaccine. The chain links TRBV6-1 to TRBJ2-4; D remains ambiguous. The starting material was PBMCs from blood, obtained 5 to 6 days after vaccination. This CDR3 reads CASRVGISVNIQYF. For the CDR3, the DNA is TGTGCCAGCCGTGTGGGGATCTCAGTAAACATTCAGTACTTC.